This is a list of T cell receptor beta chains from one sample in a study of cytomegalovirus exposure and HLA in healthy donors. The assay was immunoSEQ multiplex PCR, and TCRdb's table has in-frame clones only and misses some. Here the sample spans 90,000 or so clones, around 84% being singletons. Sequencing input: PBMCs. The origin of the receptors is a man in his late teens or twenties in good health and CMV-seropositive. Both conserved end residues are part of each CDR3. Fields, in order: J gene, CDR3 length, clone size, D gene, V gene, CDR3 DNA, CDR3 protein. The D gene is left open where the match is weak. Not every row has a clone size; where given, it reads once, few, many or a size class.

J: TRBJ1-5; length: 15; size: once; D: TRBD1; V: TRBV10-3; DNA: TGTGCCATCAGTGAGGGGGGACAGAGGAGTCAGCCCCAGCATTTT; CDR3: CAISEGGQRSQPQHF
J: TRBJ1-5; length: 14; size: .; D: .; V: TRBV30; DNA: TGTGCCTGGAGTGAAGGCAGGGTCAATCAGCCCCAGCATTTT; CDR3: CAWSEGRVNQPQHF
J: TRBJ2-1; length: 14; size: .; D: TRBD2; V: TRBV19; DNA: TGTGCCAGTAGCGTCGTAGCGGGAGGCAATGAGCAGTTCTTC; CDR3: CASSVVAGGNEQFF
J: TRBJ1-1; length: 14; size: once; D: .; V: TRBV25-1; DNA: TGTGCCAGCAGTGAATTGGGGGACTACACTGAAGCTTTCTTT; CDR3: CASSELGDYTEAFF
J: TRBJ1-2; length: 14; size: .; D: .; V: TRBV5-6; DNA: TGTGCCAGCAGCTTGCAGGGGCGAGACTATGGCTACACCTTC; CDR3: CASSLQGRDYGYTF
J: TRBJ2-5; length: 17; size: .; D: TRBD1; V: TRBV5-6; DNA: TGTGCCAGCAGCTCGCTAGGACAGGGGCCGAATCAAGAGACCCAGTACTTC; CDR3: CASSSLGQGPNQETQYF
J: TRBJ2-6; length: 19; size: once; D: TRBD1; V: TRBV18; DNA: TGTGCCAGCTCACCCGGGACAGGGGGCAACCTTCCTGGGGCCAACGTCCTGACTTTC; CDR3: CASSPGTGGNLPGANVLTF
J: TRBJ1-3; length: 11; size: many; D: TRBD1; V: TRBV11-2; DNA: TGTGCCAGCAGCCACAGGGGGCCCATATATTTT; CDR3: CASSHRGPIYF
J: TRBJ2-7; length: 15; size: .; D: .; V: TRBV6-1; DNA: TGTGCCAGCCGCCGATCCCCTGCGGGCCTCCCCGAGCAGTACTTC; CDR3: CASRRSPAGLPEQYF
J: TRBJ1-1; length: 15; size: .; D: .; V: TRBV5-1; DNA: TGCGCCAGCAGCTTGCTCGGGGGGCAGAACACTGAAGCTTTCTTT; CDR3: CASSLLGGQNTEAFF
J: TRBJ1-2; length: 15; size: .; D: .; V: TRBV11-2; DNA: TGTGCCAGCAGCTTCGACGAGGAGTTTCTAGATGGCTACACCTTC; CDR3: CASSFDEEFLDGYTF
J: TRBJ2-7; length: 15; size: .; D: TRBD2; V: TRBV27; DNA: TGTGCCAGCAGTTTTGACCGCGGGGGAGCGGGCGAGCAGTACTTC; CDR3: CASSFDRGGAGEQYF
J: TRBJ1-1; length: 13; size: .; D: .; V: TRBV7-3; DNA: TGTGCCAGCAGCGAAGGATCGAGTGGGCGAGCTTTCTTT; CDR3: CASSEGSSGRAFF
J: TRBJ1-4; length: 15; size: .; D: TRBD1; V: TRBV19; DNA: TGTGCCAGTAGAAACAGACAGGGGGCAGTTGAAAAACTGTTTTTT; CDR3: CASRNRQGAVEKLFF
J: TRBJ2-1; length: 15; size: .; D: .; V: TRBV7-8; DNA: TGTGCCAGCAGCGAACAGGTAACCTCCTACAATGAGCAGTTCTTC; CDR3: CASSEQVTSYNEQFF
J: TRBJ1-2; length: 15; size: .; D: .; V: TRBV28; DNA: TGTGCCAGCAGTTTAGGGAGCGGGTTCGACTATGGCTACACCTTC; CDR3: CASSLGSGFDYGYTF
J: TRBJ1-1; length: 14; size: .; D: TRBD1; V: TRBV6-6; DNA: TGTGCCAGCAGTTACGGACAGGGTAGGACTGAAGCTTTCTTT; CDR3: CASSYGQGRTEAFF
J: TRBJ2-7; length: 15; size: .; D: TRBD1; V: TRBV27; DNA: TGTGCCGGCAGTTCCTCGGGGGACAGGGGGTACGAGCAGTACTTC; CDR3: CAGSSSGDRGYEQYF
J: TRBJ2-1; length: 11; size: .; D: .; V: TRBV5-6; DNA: TGTGCCAGCAGCTTGACTGGTGAGCAGTTCTTC; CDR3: CASSLTGEQFF
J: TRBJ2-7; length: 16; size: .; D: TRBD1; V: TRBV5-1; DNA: TGCGCCAGCAGATTGGGAAGGGACAGGGCAGCCTACGAGCAGTACTTC; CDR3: CASRLGRDRAAYEQYF
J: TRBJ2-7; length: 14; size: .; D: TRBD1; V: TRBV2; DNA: TGTGCCAGCAGTGAGGGGACAGAGGCCTACGAGCAGTACTTC; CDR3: CASSEGTEAYEQYF
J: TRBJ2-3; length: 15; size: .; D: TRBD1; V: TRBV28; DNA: TGTGCCAGCTCAGTAGGGACAGGGAAAACAGATACGCAGTATTTT; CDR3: CASSVGTGKTDTQYF
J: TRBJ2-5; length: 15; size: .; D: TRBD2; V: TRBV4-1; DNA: TGCGCCAGCAGCCAAGCCGGACTAGCTCAAGAGACCCAGTACTTC; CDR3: CASSQAGLAQETQYF
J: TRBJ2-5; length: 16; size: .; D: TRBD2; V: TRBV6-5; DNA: TGTGCCAGCAGTTCGACTAGCGCTAAGTACCAAGAGACCCAGTACTTC; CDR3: CASSSTSAKYQETQYF
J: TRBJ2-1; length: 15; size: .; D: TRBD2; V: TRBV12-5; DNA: TGTGCTAGTGGTGCCTATAGCGGGACGTCGGGTGAGCAGTTCTTC; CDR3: CASGAYSGTSGEQFF
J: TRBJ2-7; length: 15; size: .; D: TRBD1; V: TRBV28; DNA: TGTGCCAGCAGCGTGACCGGGACAGGTTCTTACGAGCAGTACTTC; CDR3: CASSVTGTGSYEQYF
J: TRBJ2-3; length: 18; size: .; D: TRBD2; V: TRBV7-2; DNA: TGTGCCAGCAGCTTAAGGGGATCGACTAGCGGTAACACAGATACGCAGTATTTT; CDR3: CASSLRGSTSGNTDTQYF
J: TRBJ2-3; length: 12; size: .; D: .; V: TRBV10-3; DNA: TGTGCCATCGGGCCCACGACAGATACGCAGTATTTT; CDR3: CAIGPTTDTQYF
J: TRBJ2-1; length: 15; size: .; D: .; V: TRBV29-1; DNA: TGCAGCGTTGAAGATCGGGGGTTCTCCTACAATGAGCAGTTCTTC; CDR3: CSVEDRGFSYNEQFF
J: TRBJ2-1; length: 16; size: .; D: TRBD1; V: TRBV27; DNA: TGTGCCAGCAGGGAGGTAGGGACAGCCATTTACAATGAGCAGTTCTTC; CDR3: CASREVGTAIYNEQFF
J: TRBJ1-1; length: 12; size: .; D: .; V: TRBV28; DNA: TGTGCCAGCAGATCCTCGAACACTGAAGCTTTCTTT; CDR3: CASRSSNTEAFF
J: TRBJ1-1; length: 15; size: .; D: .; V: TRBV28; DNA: TGTGCCAGCAGTGAGAGGGCGTATGAGAACACTGAAGCTTTCTTT; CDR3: CASSERAYENTEAFF
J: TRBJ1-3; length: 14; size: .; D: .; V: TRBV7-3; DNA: TGTGCCAGCAGCCAAGGGGGTTTCGCGGACACCATATATTTT; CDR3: CASSQGGFADTIYF
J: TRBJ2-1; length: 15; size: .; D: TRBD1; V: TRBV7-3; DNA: TGTGCCAGCAGCTTAACAGGGGGCGTTATAGGTGAGCAGTTCTTC; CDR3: CASSLTGGVIGEQFF
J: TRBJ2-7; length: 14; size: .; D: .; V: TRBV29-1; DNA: TGCAGCGTTGCCCCTCTCGCAGGCGTACGCGAGCAGTACTTC; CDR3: CSVAPLAGVREQYF
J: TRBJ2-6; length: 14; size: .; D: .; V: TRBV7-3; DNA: TGTGCCAGCAGCCCCAGCTCTGGGGCCAACGTCCTGACTTTC; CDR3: CASSPSSGANVLTF
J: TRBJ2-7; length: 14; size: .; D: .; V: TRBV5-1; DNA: TGCGCCAGCAGCTTCGCCAGGGCGACCTACGAGCAGTACTTC; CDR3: CASSFARATYEQYF
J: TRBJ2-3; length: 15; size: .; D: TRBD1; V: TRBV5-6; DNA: TGTGCCAGCAGCAACCGGGACAGAGGCACAGATACGCAGTATTTT; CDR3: CASSNRDRGTDTQYF
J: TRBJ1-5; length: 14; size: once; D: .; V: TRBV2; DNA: TGTGCCAGCAGTGAGGACCGACAGGATCAGCCCCAGCATTTT; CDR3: CASSEDRQDQPQHF
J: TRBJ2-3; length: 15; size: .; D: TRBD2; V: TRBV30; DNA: TGTGCCTGGAGTAGGACTAGCGGGTTTACAGATACGCAGTATTTT; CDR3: CAWSRTSGFTDTQYF
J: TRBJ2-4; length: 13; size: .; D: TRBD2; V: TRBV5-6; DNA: TGTGCCAGCGCCATAGCGGGACAAAACATTCAGTACTTC; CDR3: CASAIAGQNIQYF
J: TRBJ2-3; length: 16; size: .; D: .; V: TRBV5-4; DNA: TGTGCCAGCAGCTTGGGTCTTGAGGCGGGCACAGATACGCAGTATTTT; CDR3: CASSLGLEAGTDTQYF
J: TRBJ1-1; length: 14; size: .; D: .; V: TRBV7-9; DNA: TGTGCCAGCAGCCCCGGGACACTGAACACTGAAGCTTTCTTT; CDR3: CASSPGTLNTEAFF
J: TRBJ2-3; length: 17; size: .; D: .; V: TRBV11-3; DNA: TGTGCCAGCAGCTCTCGTCTCCGGGACTCAGGCACAGATACGCAGTATTTT; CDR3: CASSSRLRDSGTDTQYF
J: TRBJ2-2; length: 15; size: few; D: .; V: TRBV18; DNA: TGTGCCAGCTCACCACCGTCAGGGGTAACCGGGGAGCTGTTTTTT; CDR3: CASSPPSGVTGELFF
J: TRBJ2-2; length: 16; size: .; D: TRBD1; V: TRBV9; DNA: TGTGCCAGCAGAGGAGAGGGGGCAGCGAACACCGGGGAGCTGTTTTTT; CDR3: CASRGEGAANTGELFF
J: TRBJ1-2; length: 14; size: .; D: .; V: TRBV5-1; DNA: TGCGCCAGCAGCTTGGATCAGACTAACTATGGCTACACCTTC; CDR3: CASSLDQTNYGYTF
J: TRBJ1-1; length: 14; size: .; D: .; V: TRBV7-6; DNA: TGTGCCAGCAGCGTAGGAGGTCCAAACACTGAAGCTTTCTTT; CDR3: CASSVGGPNTEAFF
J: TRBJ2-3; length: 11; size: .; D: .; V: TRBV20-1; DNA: TGCAGTGCTAGAGTTCAAGATACGCAGTATTTT; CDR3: CSARVQDTQYF